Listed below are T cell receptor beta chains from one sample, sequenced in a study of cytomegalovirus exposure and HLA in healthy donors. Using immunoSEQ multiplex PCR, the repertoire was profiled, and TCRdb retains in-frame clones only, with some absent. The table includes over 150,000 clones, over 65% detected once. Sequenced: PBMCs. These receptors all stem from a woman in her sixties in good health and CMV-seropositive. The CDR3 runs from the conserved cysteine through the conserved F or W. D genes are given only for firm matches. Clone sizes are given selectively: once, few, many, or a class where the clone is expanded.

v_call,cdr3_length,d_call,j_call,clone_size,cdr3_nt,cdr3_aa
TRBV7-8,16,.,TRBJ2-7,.,TGTGCCAGCAGCGAAAGAATAGCGGATTTTCGCTACGAGCAGTACTTC,CASSERIADFRYEQYF
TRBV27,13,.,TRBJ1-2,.,TGTGCCAGCAGTTTATCAGTCTGGAGTGGCTACACCTTC,CASSLSVWSGYTF
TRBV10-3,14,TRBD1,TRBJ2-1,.,TGTGCCATCAGTGATATCGGGACAGGGAATGAGCAGTTCTTC,CAISDIGTGNEQFF
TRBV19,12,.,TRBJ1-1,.,TGTGCCAGCAGACAGCAGAACACTGAAGCTTTCTTT,CASRQQNTEAFF
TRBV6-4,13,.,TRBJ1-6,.,TGTGCCAGCAGTGACACGGGGAACTCACCCCTCCACTTT,CASSDTGNSPLHF
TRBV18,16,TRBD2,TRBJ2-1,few,TGTGCCAGCTCACCCCGGAGCGGGGGGGCTGTGAATGAGCAGTTCTTC,CASSPRSGGAVNEQFF
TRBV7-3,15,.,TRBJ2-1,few,TGTGCCAGCAGCCTTGACAAGAGACCTTACAATGAGCAGTTCTTC,CASSLDKRPYNEQFF
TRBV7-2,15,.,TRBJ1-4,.,TGTGCCAGCAGCTTATGGCTAGCAACTAATGAAAAACTGTTTTTT,CASSLWLATNEKLFF
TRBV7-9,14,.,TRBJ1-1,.,TGTGCCAGCAGCTTAGGGACTTCGAACACTGAAGCTTTCTTT,CASSLGTSNTEAFF
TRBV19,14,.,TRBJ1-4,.,TGTGCCAGTAGTCCCAGGGGTCTGGGGGAAAAACTGTTTTTT,CASSPRGLGEKLFF
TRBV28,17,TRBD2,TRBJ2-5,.,TGTGCCAGCAGTTCCTTAGAGGGGAGGGGTGGTGGAGAGACCCAGTACTTC,CASSSLEGRGGGETQYF
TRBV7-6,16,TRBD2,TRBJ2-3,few,TGTGCCAGCAGCTCGGTAGCGGGGGGGCCCACAGATACGCAGTATTTT,CASSSVAGGPTDTQYF
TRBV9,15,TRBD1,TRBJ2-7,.,TGTGCCAGCAGCGTAGGACAGGGGACAACCTACGAGCAGTACTTC,CASSVGQGTTYEQYF
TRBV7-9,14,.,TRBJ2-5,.,TGTGCCAGCAGCTTAGGGCTAGCGAGGGAGACCCAGTACTTC,CASSLGLARETQYF
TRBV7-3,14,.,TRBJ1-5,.,TGTGCCAGCAGCGTCGGGACAAGCAATCAGCCCCAGCATTTT,CASSVGTSNQPQHF
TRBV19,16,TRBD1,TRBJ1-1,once,TGTGCCAGTAGTAGGGGACAGGGGGCTGTGGGCACTGAAGCTTTCTTT,CASSRGQGAVGTEAFF
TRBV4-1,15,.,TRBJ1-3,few,TGCGCCAGCAGCCACACAGGGAGGGCTGGAAACACCATATATTTT,CASSHTGRAGNTIYF
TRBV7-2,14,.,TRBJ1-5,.,TGTGCCAGCAGCGTGACAGGATGGAATCAGCCCCAGCATTTT,CASSVTGWNQPQHF
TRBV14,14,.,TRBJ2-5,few,TGTGCCAGCAGCCAAGGACTTCCCCGAGAGACCCAGTACTTC,CASSQGLPRETQYF
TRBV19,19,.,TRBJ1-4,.,TGTGCCAGTAGTATAGGGCGCACAGTATCCACATCATCGGGGGAAAAACTGTTTTTT,CASSIGRTVSTSSGEKLFF
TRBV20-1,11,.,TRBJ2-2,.,TGCAGTGCTAGTAAACTCGGGGAGCTGTTTTTT,CSASKLGELFF
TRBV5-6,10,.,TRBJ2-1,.,TGTGCCAGCAACAACAATGAGCAGTTCTTC,CASNNNEQFF
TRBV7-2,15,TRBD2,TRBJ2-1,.,TGTGCCAGCAGCCAGGGGCGGGGGGGCCTCGATGAGCAGTTCTTC,CASSQGRGGLDEQFF
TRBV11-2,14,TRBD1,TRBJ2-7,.,TGTGCCAGCAACGAACAGGGGTCGTCCTACGAGCAGTACTTC,CASNEQGSSYEQYF
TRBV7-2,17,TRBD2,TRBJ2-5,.,TGTGCCAGCAGCCGATCCCACTTCTCGGGAGGGCCGGGGTGTCAGTACTTC,CASSRSHFSGGPGCQYF
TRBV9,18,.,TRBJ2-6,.,TGTGCCAGCAGCGTAGGCACGCAGGATTTCTCTGGGGCCAACGTCCTGACTTTC,CASSVGTQDFSGANVLTF
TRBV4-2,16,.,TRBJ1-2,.,TGTGCCAGCAGCCAAGATCTTAAGGGGGTAGGATATGGCTACACCTTC,CASSQDLKGVGYGYTF
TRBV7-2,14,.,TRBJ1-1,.,TGTGCCAGCAGGAGTCCAGGGTCGAACACTGAAGCTTTCTTT,CASRSPGSNTEAFF
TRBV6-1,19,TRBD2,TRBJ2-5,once,TGTGCCAGCAGTGCCCCTGGACTAGCGGGGGGGCGGTCCCGCGAGACCCAGTACTTC,CASSAPGLAGGRSRETQYF
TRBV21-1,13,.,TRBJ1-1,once,TGTGCCGTCCGAACAGAGCTCGTCGCTGAAGCTTTCTTT,CAVRTELVAEAFF
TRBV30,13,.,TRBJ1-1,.,TGTGCCTGGAGAATGAACAAGAACACTGAAGCTTTCTTT,CAWRMNKNTEAFF
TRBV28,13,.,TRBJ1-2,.,TGTGCCAGCAACGTAGGAGAGTACTATGGCTACACCTTC,CASNVGEYYGYTF
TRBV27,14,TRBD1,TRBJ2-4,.,TGTGCCAGCAGCCGAGACAGGGGACGGAACATTCAGTACTTC,CASSRDRGRNIQYF